A selection of T cell receptor beta chains follows, all from one sample in a study of glioma-infiltrating T cells. TCRdb reanalysed the multiplex PCR reads using MiXCR and keeps one entry per CDR3 protein. The table lists around 100,000 distinct CDR3 sequences, around 30% of them singletons. The sequencing sample was made of glioma tissue, nonneoplastic brain tissue, or PBMCs (not recorded which). The receptors originated from a human donor with low-grade glioma or glioblastoma, undergoing nonglioma brain surgery, or in good health (not recorded which). Each CDR3 is given without its conserved first and last residue. The size entry is marked missing in some rows and otherwise reads once, few, many or a size class.

clone size	J gene	V gene	CDR3 protein
many	TRBJ2-3	TRBV7-8	ASSFPGGPADTQY
NA	TRBJ1-5	TRBV5-8	ASSLFKPQH
many	TRBJ2-7	TRBV20-1	SAPRGQGLSYEQY
NA	TRBJ1-1	TRBV9	ASSVNPGWTTEAF
NA	TRBJ2-3	TRBV7-9	ASRPRDRGRDTQY
once	TRBJ2-1	TRBV9	ASSLGWGSEQF
many	TRBJ2-3	TRBV7-2	ASSQGDQDTQY
few	TRBJ2-3	TRBV20-1	SARDQSTGAQEDTQY
few	TRBJ2-7	TRBV19	ASSLGSPAYEQY
few	TRBJ2-3	TRBV29-1	SVSGQGYTDTQY
few	TRBJ1-1	TRBV19	ASSPEPLTEAF
many	TRBJ1-5	TRBV20-1	SARNGGAGQPQH
many	TRBJ2-1	TRBV20-1	SASGTGGRYEQF
many	TRBJ2-1	TRBV6-4	ATRSGGDYNEQF
NA	TRBJ2-1	TRBV29-1	SVVGGGYSEQF
NA	TRBJ2-3	TRBV20-1	RGGGKDTKY
NA	TRBJ2-5	TRBV12-3/TRBV12-4	ASSRKQETQY
many	TRBJ2-3	TRBV7-2	ASSLVIQSTDTQY
few	TRBJ2-1	TRBV7-6	ASSLGQGGFDEQF
NA	TRBJ1-2	TRBV6-1	ASRQNQGYT
few	TRBJ2-1	TRBV18	ASSWDRGLNEQF
NA	TRBJ2-1	TRBV12-3/TRBV12-4	ASSLQGFEQF
NA	TRBJ1-2	TRBV29-1	SVEFAGEGGYT
NA	TRBJ2-2	TRBV7-6	ASSLQGATGELF
few	TRBJ1-1	TRBV5-1	ASSLTSGTSGGREAF
many	TRBJ1-6	TRBV19	ASRSGPEMPPLH
NA	TRBJ1-1	TRBV4-1	VSSRYSLRGGSEDTEAF
NA	TRBJ1-1	TRBV4-3	ASSQALHRGNTEAF
NA	TRBJ2-5	TRBV7-9	ASSLVVVYQETQY
NA	TRBJ2-3	TRBV7-2	ASSSQGIDTQY